Following are 32 T cell receptor beta chains from one sample sequenced in a study of cytomegalovirus exposure and HLA in healthy donors. PCR involved 60 Vbeta and 13 Jbeta primers. Assay used: immunoSEQ multiplex PCR; TCRdb lists only in-frame clones, some missing. The sample contains around 140,000 clones, roughly 80% of which appear only once. Sequencing was performed on PBMCs. The receptors were gathered from a man in his forties or fifties in good health and CMV-seronegative.

This chain joins TRBV5-1 and TRBJ1-2; 8 bases fit TRBD1. The V segment lost 5 bases and the J segment 6 bases; nucleotides outside the gene matches: 9. Looked up from germline, CDR1 is SGHRS and CDR2 is YFSETQ. The CDR3 length is 14 residues. The CDR3 is CASSPMGTGHGYTF. In DNA form, the CDR3 reads TGCGCCAGCAGTCCAATGGGGACAGGCCATGGCTACACCTTC.

The V gene is TRBV9, the J gene TRBJ2-7; D not resolved. Per germline, CDR1 SGDLS and CDR2 YYNGEE. The CDR3 has 13 amino acids. V was shortened by 0 bases and J by 5 bases, with 9 bases between the two germline ends. The CDR3 spells CASSVAPPNEQYF. The CDR3 coding sequence is TGTGCCAGCAGCGTAGCCCCTCCTAACGAGCAGTACTTC.

The CDR3 loop is CASSWGDRDLSGNTIYF. CDR3 DNA: TGCGCCAGCAGCTGGGGGGACAGGGACCTCTCTGGAAACACCATATATTTT. The V and J genes are TRBV5-1 and TRBJ1-3; 9 nucleotides match TRBD1. The CDR3 sequence is 17 residues long. The V and J ends lost 3 bases and 0 bases, in that order; junction bases with no gene match: 7. Germline-derived CDR1 and CDR2 are SGHRS and YFSETQ.

The CDR3 DNA follows: TGCGCCAGCAGCTTGACAGGGGAGTTGTCACCCCTCCACTTT. This sequence encodes CASSLTGELSPLHF. The chain uses TRBV5-1 and TRBJ1-6; 7 bases match TRBD1. Germline assignment: CDR1 SGHRS and CDR2 YFSETQ. This CDR3 contains 14 residues. Germline trimming cut 1 base from V and 10 bases from J; bases unmatched to any gene: 5. Combining the CDR3 with reference TRBV5-1 and TRBJ1-6 gives the whole variable domain KAGVTQTPRYLIKTRGQQVTLSCSPISGHRSVSWYQQTPGQGLQFLFEYFSETQRNKGNFPGRFSGRQFSNSRSEMNVSTLELGDSALYLCASSLTGELSPLHFGNGTRLTVT.

The rearrangement joins TRBV4-3 to TRBJ1-2; D is perhaps TRBD1 (5 bases). V lost 0 bases and J 3 bases, leaving 14 bases between the germline ends. There are 16 residues in the CDR3. The germline CDR1 and CDR2 sequences are LGHNA and YSLEER. The CDR3 sequence is CASSQESPPRDYGYTF. Written as DNA, the CDR3 is TGCGCCAGCAGCCAAGAATCTCCCCCCAGGGACTATGGCTACACCTTC.

The genes are TRBV5-4 and TRBJ1-1; D is unresolved. The V and J ends lost 3 bases and 2 bases respectively, with 2 bases between them. Germline V gene data show CDR1 as SGHNT and CDR2 as YYREEE (reference sequence). CDR3 length: 11 residues. The CDR3: CASSSNTEAFF. CDR3 coding DNA: TGTGCCAGCAGCTCAAACACTGAAGCTTTCTTT.

The CDR3 bases are TGTGCCAGCAGCGCACCCTCCGGACTAGAAGAGACCCAGTACTTC. Residues: CASSAPSGLEETQYF. The chain recombines TRBV9 with TRBJ2-5; TRBD2 matches 7 bases. The CDR3 is 15 residues long. V trimming: 3 bases; J trimming: 3 bases; junction bases outside the gene matches: 8. Germline V CDR1 and CDR2: SGDLS, YYNGEE.

This clone has more than one count but fewer than ten. The rearrangement joins TRBV5-4 to TRBJ2-5, with 10 bases fitting TRBD2. J lost 5 bases, V lost 6 bases, and 7 bases had no gene match. The germline CDR1 and CDR2 sequences are SGHNT and YYREEE (reference sequence). The length of the CDR3 is 14 residues. In nucleotides, the CDR3 is TGTGCCAGCACTCAGCGGGGGGGCCGGGAGACCCAGTACTTC. This codes for CASTQRGGRETQYF. The full variable domain, rest sourced from reference TRBV5-4 and TRBJ2-5, is ETGVTQSPTHLIKTRGQQVTLRCSSQSGHNTVSWYQQALGQGPQFIFQYYREEENGRGNFPPRFSGLQFPNYSSELNVNALELDDSALYLCASTQRGGRETQYFGPGTRLLVL.

This rearrangement joins TRBV5-1 to TRBJ2-5, with 10 bases fitting TRBD1. V gave up 4 bases and J gave up 3 bases; unmatched junction bases: 6. The CDR3 is made up of 15 amino acids. Per germline, CDR1 SGHRS and CDR2 YFSETQ. The DNA for the CDR3 is TGCGCCAGCAGCCGCCCCGGGACAGGGGAAGAGACCCAGTACTTC. It codes for CASSRPGTGEETQYF.

V usage is TRBV6-5 and J usage is TRBJ1-1; 7 nucleotides line up with TRBD1. The V and J ends lost 6 bases and 6 bases, in that order; junction bases with no gene match: 10. Germline V gene sequence: CDR1 MNHEY, CDR2 SVGAGI. The CDR3 is 14 residues long. CDR3 DNA sequence: TGTGCCAGCAGACGCGACAGGGTTGGGTCTGAAGCTTTCTTT. Amino acid sequence: CASRRDRVGSEAFF.

J is TRBJ2-1 and V is TRBV7-3; 14 nucleotides agree with TRBD2. The CDR3 covers 16 residues. Germline V gene lookup returns CDR1 SGHTA and CDR2 FQGTGA. Trimming at V came to 5 bases and at J to 9 bases, leaving 9 bases not matched to a gene. The CDR3: CASSPLGLAGGPEQFF. DNA of the CDR3: TGTGCCAGCAGCCCCCTCGGACTAGCGGGGGGCCCTGAGCAGTTCTTC.

V usage is TRBV9 and J usage is TRBJ2-5; D is undetermined. In germline, CDR1 is SGDLS, CDR2 YYNGEE. V lost 2 bases and J 5 bases, leaving 10 bases between the germline ends. The CDR3 covers 13 residues. CDR3 nucleotide sequence: TGTGCCAGCAGCGTCACCGGTTCCGAGACCCAGTACTTC. Encoded protein: CASSVTGSETQYF.

The chain couples TRBV19 to TRBJ2-3, with TRBD1 matching over 12 bases. V trimming: 10 bases; J trimming: 5 bases; junction bases outside the gene matches: 4. From germline, CDR1 is LNHDA and CDR2 SQIVND (reference sequence). The CDR3 runs to 13 residues. The DNA of the CDR3 is TGTGCCATCCGGGACAGGGGGCAAGATACGCAGTATTTT. Protein sequence: CAIRDRGQDTQYF.

CDR3 sequence (DNA): TGTGCCAGTAAGGCGAGGTCCAGTCAAAACATTCAGTACTTC. Translated, it gives CASKARSSQNIQYF. This chain links TRBV19 with TRBJ2-4; no clear D gene. CDR3 size: 14 residues. Germline V gene data show CDR1 as LNHDA and CDR2 as SQIVND (reference sequence). The V gene lost 7 bases and the J gene lost 5 bases, with 15 bases spanning the gap.

The chain links TRBV5-4 to TRBJ2-7; 9 positions match TRBD1. CDR1 and CDR2 from the germline V gene are SGHNT and YYREEE (reference sequence). V was pared by 2 bases and J by 3 bases, with 3 bases of the junction left unmatched. CDR3 length: 14 amino acids. The CDR3 region is CASSFRDRDYEQYF. The DNA for the CDR3 is TGTGCCAGCAGCTTCAGGGACAGGGACTACGAGCAGTACTTC.

This rearrangement joins TRBV7-2 to TRBJ2-3, with 8 bases matching TRBD2. The V gene end was trimmed by 4 bases and the J gene end by 6 bases; junction bases not matched to a gene: 12. The germline V gene has CDR1 SGHTA and CDR2 FQGNSA. There are 16 residues in the CDR3. CDR3 residues: CASSSRLSGGPDTQYF. CDR3 bases: TGTGCCAGCAGCTCCCGATTGAGCGGGGGCCCGGATACGCAGTATTTT.

The chain combines TRBV18 with TRBJ1-1; D is perhaps TRBD1 (5 bases). The V end was cut by 3 bases, the J end by 1 base, with 12 bases between. The CDR3 contains 15 residues. The germline V gene encodes CDR1 KGHSH and CDR2 LQKENI. The CDR3 spells CASSPSLQGNTEAFF. The CDR3 DNA reads TGTGCCAGCTCACCCAGTCTTCAGGGGAACACTGAAGCTTTCTTT.

The chain links TRBV27 to TRBJ1-2; no clear D. The V gene's germline CDR1 is MNHEY and CDR2 SMNVEV (reference sequence). Trimming shortened V by 5 bases and J by 1 base, and 8 bases separated the two germline ends. The CDR3 has 13 residues. The CDR3 DNA reads as TGTGCCAGCAGTCGAGGCATTAACTATGGCTACACCTTC. Translated, it gives CASSRGINYGYTF.

The chain couples TRBV4-1 to TRBJ1-5; 10 bases line up with TRBD1. With V trimmed by 0 bases and J by 9 bases, 8 bases remained unmatched. CDR3 length equals 16 residues. Per the germline V gene, CDR1 is MGHRA and CDR2 is YSYEKL. CDR3 sequence (DNA): TGCGCCAGCAGCCAAGAGTGGGGACAGGGGAGATCGCCCCAGCATTTT. Amino acid sequence: CASSQEWGQGRSPQHF.

The V call is TRBV27, the J call TRBJ1-5; D gene uncertain. Trimming shortened V by 5 bases and J by 0 bases, and 8 bases separated the two germline ends. CDR1 is MNHEY, CDR2 SMNVEV, per germline (reference sequence). This CDR3 is built from 14 residues. The chain's CDR3 is CASSRGYSNQPQHF. The CDR3 nucleotides read TGTGCCAGCAGTCGCGGATATAGCAATCAGCCCCAGCATTTT.

This chain uses TRBV6-5 with TRBJ1-5; 10 bases map to TRBD1. The CDR3 is 16 residues long. Trimming took 2 bases from V and 3 from J; bases not matched to a gene: 4. CDR1 is MNHEY and CDR2 is SVGAGI in the germline V gene. The CDR3 bases are TGTGCCAGCAGTTACGGGGGACAGGGGTTCAATCAGCCCCAGCATTTT. Its translation is CASSYGGQGFNQPQHF.

The V gene is TRBV9, the J gene TRBJ1-5; weak D call: TRBD1 (6 bases). This CDR3 has 14 amino acids. V lost 4 bases and J 0 bases, leaving 8 bases between the germline ends. Germline assignment: CDR1 SGDLS and CDR2 YYNGEE. The CDR3 nucleotides read TGTGCCAGCAGCAAGGGGGATAGCAATCAGCCCCAGCATTTT. Protein sequence: CASSKGDSNQPQHF.

The chain recombines TRBV28 with TRBJ1-4, with unresolved D. CDR1 and CDR2 from the germline V gene are MDHEN and SYDVKM. Trimming removed 4 bases at V and 2 bases at J, with 8 bases between. The CDR3 is 14 amino acids. The CDR3 spells CASSSRGTNEKLFF. The CDR3 DNA reads as TGTGCCAGCAGTTCACGAGGGACTAATGAAAAACTGTTTTTT.

The genes are TRBV5-6 and TRBJ1-2; 7 bases are shared with TRBD1. J gave up 7 bases and V 2 bases, and 8 bases lay outside the gene matches. This CDR3 contains 14 residues. In germline, CDR1 is SGHDT, CDR2 YYEEEE. CDR3 in amino acids: CASSLGSRGSGYTF. The CDR3 DNA reads TGTGCCAGCAGCTTAGGGAGCAGGGGGAGTGGCTACACCTTC.

This clone showed up just once. The chain recombines TRBV13 with TRBJ1-4, with D unresolved. The ends were cut back, 6 bases at V and 4 bases at J, with 12 bases in the middle. There are 14 residues in the CDR3. Germline assignment: CDR1 PRHDT and CDR2 FYEKMQ (reference sequence). CDR3 DNA: TGTGCCAGCAGTAGCCGGGGTTTTAATGAAAAACTGTTTTTT. It encodes CASSSRGFNEKLFF.

The rearrangement joins TRBV2 to TRBJ2-5, with D unclear. The V end was cut by 6 bases, the J end by 5 bases, with 16 bases between. This CDR3 region has 14 residues. The germline V gene encodes CDR1 SNHLY and CDR2 FYNNEI. The CDR3 region has the DNA TGTGCCAGCAGCCCCCGAGCGTTTGGGGAGACCCAGTACTTC. Amino acids: CASSPRAFGETQYF.

The chain has TRBV5-1 and TRBJ2-3; 13 positions match TRBD2. The J segment lost 0 bases and the V segment lost 3 bases, leaving 7 bases of the junction unmatched. Per the germline V gene, CDR1 is SGHRS and CDR2 is YFSETQ. The CDR3 consists of 18 residues. The DNA of the CDR3 is TGCGCCAGCAGCTGGGGACTAGCGGGGACCTATAGCACAGATACGCAGTATTTT. The encoded protein is CASSWGLAGTYSTDTQYF.

V and J are TRBV7-9 and TRBJ2-7; 7 bases are shared with TRBD1. The CDR3 extends over 15 amino acids. With V trimmed by 7 bases and J by 4 bases, 13 bases remained unmatched. Per germline, CDR1 SEHNR and CDR2 FQNEAQ (reference sequence). The CDR3 region is CASTPSWDREYEQYF. CDR3 DNA sequence: TGTGCCAGCACCCCCAGTTGGGACAGAGAATACGAGCAGTACTTC. The whole variable domain, filled in from reference TRBV7-9 and TRBJ2-7, reads DTGVSQNPRHKITKRGQNVTFRCDPISEHNRLYWYRQTLGQGPEFLTYFQNEAQLEKSRLLSDRFSAERPKGSFSTLEIQRTEQGDSAMYLCASTPSWDREYEQYFGPGTRLTVT.

A single count supports this clone. The chain joins TRBV6-6 to TRBJ1-2; D call uncertain. CDR1 MNHNY and CDR2 SVGAGI come from the germline V gene (reference sequence). Trimming shortened V by 6 bases and J by 14 bases, and 13 bases separated the two germline ends. The CDR3 totals 10 residues. CDR3 sequence reads: CASSPNEQTF. The CDR3 DNA reads as TGTGCCAGCAGCCCTAATGAGCAAACCTTC.

The chain employs TRBV30 and TRBJ2-3; 11 bases fit TRBD2. CDR3 length: 15 residues. Germline-derived CDR1 and CDR2 are GTSNPN and SVGIG (reference sequence). The J segment lost 1 base and the V segment lost 6 bases, leaving 6 bases of the junction unmatched. CDR3 residues: CACTLAGGRTDTQYF. The CDR3 coding sequence is TGTGCCTGTACCCTAGCGGGGGGTCGCACAGATACGCAGTATTTT.

V usage is TRBV28 and J usage is TRBJ1-4; 10 bases line up with TRBD1. The CDR3 sequence is 15 residues long. V shed 4 bases, J shed 9 bases, and the junction held 8 bases outside the gene matches. CDR1 MDHEN and CDR2 SYDVKM come from the germline V gene. The CDR3 DNA follows: TGTGCCAGCAGTTCGTCCGGGACAGGGGCCCAAAAACTGTTTTTT. This gives the protein CASSSSGTGAQKLFF.

The J gene is TRBJ2-7, the V gene TRBV5-4, with D maybe TRBD1 (6 bases). Trimming removed 4 bases from V and 4 bases from J, with 12 bases in between. The CDR3 contains 13 residues. Germline loops: CDR1 SGHNT, CDR2 YYREEE (reference sequence). The CDR3 DNA follows: TGTGCCAGCAGCATGGACAGCAGATACGAGCAGTACTTC. Translating it yields CASSMDSRYEQYF.